This T cell receptor beta chain was documented in a study of sequential checkpoint blockade in melanoma. The treatment was: randomized to nivolumab then ipilimumab (arm A) or the reverse (arm B). Germline-derived CDR1 and CDR2 are LNHDA and SQIVND (reference sequence). Deletions cut 6 bases from V and 8 bases from J, with 16 bases between. The length of the CDR3 is 13 residues. Only in-frame clones appear in the TCRdb table, and some are missing; sequencing was by immunoSEQ multiplex PCR. Of 25,000 to 35,000 clones in the sample, 75% to 85% were seen once. This specimen consisted of CD8+ T cells sorted from blood (inferred from file names), obtained from a patient given nivolumab and ipilimumab in sequence. V usage is TRBV19 and J usage is TRBJ1-2, with D possibly matching TRBD1 (5 bases). This TCR came from a human donor with melanoma. CDR3 sequence reads: CASRMGGAQGYTF. In DNA, the CDR3 is TGTGCCAGTAGAATGGGAGGGGCGCAGGGCTACACCTTC.